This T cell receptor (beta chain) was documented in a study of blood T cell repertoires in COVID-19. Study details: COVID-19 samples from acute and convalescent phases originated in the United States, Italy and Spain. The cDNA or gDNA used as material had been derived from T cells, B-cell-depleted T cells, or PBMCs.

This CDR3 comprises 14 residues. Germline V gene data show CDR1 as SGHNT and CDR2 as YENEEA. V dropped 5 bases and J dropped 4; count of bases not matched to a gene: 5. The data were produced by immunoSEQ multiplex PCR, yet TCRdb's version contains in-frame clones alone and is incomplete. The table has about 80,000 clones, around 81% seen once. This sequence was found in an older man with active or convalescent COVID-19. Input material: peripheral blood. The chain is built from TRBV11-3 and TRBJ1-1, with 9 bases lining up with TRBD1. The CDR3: CASSPVGQGTEAFF. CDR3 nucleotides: TGTGCCAGCAGCCCAGTGGGACAGGGCACTGAAGCTTTCTTT.